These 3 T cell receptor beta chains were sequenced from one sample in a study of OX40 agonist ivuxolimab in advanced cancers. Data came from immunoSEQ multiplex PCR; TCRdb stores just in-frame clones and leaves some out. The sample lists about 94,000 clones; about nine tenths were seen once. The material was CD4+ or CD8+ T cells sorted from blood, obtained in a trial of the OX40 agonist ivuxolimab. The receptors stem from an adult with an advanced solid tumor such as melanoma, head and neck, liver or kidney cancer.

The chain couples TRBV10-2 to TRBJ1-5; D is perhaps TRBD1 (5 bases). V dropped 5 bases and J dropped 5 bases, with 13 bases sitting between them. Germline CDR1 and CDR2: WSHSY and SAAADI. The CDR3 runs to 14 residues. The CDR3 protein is CASSPGGVDQPQHF. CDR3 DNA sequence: TGCGCCAGCAGTCCGGGGGGGGTGGATCAGCCCCAGCATTTT.

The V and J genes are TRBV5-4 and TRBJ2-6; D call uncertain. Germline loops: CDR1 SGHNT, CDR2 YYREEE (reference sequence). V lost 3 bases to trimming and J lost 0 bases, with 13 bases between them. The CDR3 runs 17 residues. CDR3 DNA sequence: TGTGCCAGCAGCTCCCGGAGCAGCTTCTCTGGGGCCAACGTCCTGACTTTC. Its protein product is CASSSRSSFSGANVLTF.

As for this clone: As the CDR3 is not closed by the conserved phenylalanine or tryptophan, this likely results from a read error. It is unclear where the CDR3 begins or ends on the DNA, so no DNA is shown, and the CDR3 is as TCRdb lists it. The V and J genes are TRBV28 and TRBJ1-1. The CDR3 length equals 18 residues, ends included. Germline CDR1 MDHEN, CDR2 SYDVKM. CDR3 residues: CASSVGGVKGVGTLKLSL.